This T cell receptor beta chain was found in a study of cytomegalovirus exposure and HLA in healthy donors. TCRdb's table, derived via immunoSEQ multiplex PCR, lists solely in-frame clones and lacks some. The table lists 180,000 or so clones, about nine tenths of them singletons. This clone was seen only a few times. The antigen is unknown. This CDR3 contains 15 residues. From germline, CDR1 is MRHNA and CDR2 SNTAGT. The ends lost 4 bases at V and 4 bases at J; junction bases unmatched: 2. Study-wide points: The tendency of first-cohort TCR clusters to co-occur in the 110 or so validation repertoires emerged from a later analysis.

The chain uses TRBV6-4 and TRBJ2-3; TRBD2 aligns across 13 bases. This sequence originates from a man aged 18 to 30 in good health and CMV-seropositive. The source material was PBMCs. In DNA, the CDR3 is TGTGCCAGCAGTGGACTAGCGGGAGGTGCAGATACGCAGTATTTT. Translated: CASSGLAGGADTQYF.